The clone carrying this TCR beta chain was seen many times. The time point: technical triplicate 2. TCRdb itself ran the 5' RACE reads through MiXCR, one entry per CDR3 protein. The profile shows more than 30,000 distinct CDR3 sequences, about an eighth of them singletons. This sample was taken from a study of neurological immune-mediated disorders. The CDR3 loop spans 16 amino acids. The V gene's germline CDR1 is SGHDT and CDR2 YYEEEE. V shed 2 bases and J 2 bases; nucleotides not matched to a gene: 8. Sequencing was done on a sample of CD4+ T cells from blood. This TCR was sampled from a female donor with HTLV-1-associated myelopathy (HAM/TSP). V usage is TRBV5-6 and J usage is TRBJ2-3, with TRBD1 matching over 7 bases. CDR3 bases: TGTGCCAGCAGCTTATCCTCGGGACAGAACACAGATACGCAGTATTTT. Amino acid sequence: CASSLSSGQNTDTQYF.